This T cell receptor (beta chain) was captured in a study of blood T cell repertoires in COVID-19. For the study at large: Spain, Italy and the United States supplied samples that represented acute and convalescent COVID-19. PBMCs, B-cell-depleted T cells, or T cells provided the cDNA or gDNA that made up the material.

Looked up from germline, CDR1 is SNHLY and CDR2 is FYNNEI. The CDR3 totals 15 residues. V shed 0 bases and J 1 base; nucleotides not matched to a gene: 2. The authors' processing: By means of reference gene primer amplification, nucleated cell counts were estimated. Assay used: immunoSEQ multiplex PCR; TCRdb lists only in-frame clones, some missing. V and J calls and clone size are given by that table; D and trimming were obtained from the DNA. This sample has some 66,000 clones, with 85% to 95% found just once. This receptor was taken from a man between 65 and 79 years old with active COVID-19. The V gene is TRBV2, the J gene TRBJ1-2, with 7 bases matching TRBD1. The sequencing input was peripheral blood. CDR3 in amino acids: CASSEAWDSNYGYTF. CDR3 DNA: TGTGCCAGCAGTGAAGCGTGGGACAGTAACTATGGCTACACCTTC. The full variable domain, its missing parts supplied by reference TRBV2 and TRBJ1-2, is EPEVTQTPSHQVTQMGQEVILRCVPISNHLYFYWYRQILGQKVEFLVSFYNNEISEKSEIFDDQFSVERPDGSNFTLKIRSTKLEDSAMYFCASSEAWDSNYGYTFGSGTRLTVV.